The 28 T cell receptor beta chains below were found in one sample sequenced in a study of post-analysis software for immune sequencing data. For these TCRs, the target antigens are not known. Study observations and caveats: Five TRBV segments (TRBV5-6, TRBV5-1 and TRBV20-1 among them) occurred more frequently in patients than in controls.

TCR beta cDNA libraries included unique molecular identifiers. Using its own MiXCR run on the PCR reads, TCRdb lists one record per CDR3 protein. The sample yields about 500,000 distinct CDR3 sequences, 40% to 55% seen once. Sequenced input: blood. Source of these receptors: a girl between 10 and 17 years old with multiple sclerosis.

The genes are TRBV25-1 and TRBJ2-4; no clear D gene. TRBJ2-7 explains the end of the DNA better; the J call may be wrong. The CDR3 covers 13 residues. Germline CDR1 is MGHDK and CDR2 is SYGVNS. The CDR3: CASRQWKNGEQYF. The DNA of the CDR3 is TGTGCCAGCCGTCAGTGGAAGAATGGCGAGCAGTACTTC.

This clonotype has a handful of counts. The junction departs from germline at one end; a sequencing error may be responsible. The chain uses TRBV20-1 and TRBJ2-1, with 11 bases lining up with TRBD2. The CDR3 contains 14 residues. CDR1 and CDR2 from the germline V gene are DFQATT and SNEGSKA (reference sequence). The CDR3 sequence: CSASTSGIPNEQFF. The CDR3 region has the DNA TGTAGTGCTTCGACTAGCGGGATCCCCAATGAGCAGTTCTTC.

V and J are TRBV29-1 and TRBJ2-2; D is unclear. Germline V lookup: CDR1 SQVTM, CDR2 ANQGSEA. The CDR3 runs 13 residues. V was shortened by 1 base and J by 4 bases, with 7 bases between the two germline ends. In DNA form, the CDR3 reads TGCAGCGTTGAAGTTTCCGGCACCGGGGAGCTGTTTTTT. It is translated as CSVEVSGTGELFF.

The chain couples TRBV5-1 to TRBJ2-1; 10 bases line up with TRBD2. V shed 5 bases and J 5 bases; nucleotides not matched to a gene: 13. The CDR3 has 17 residues. CDR1 and CDR2 from the germline V gene are SGHRS and YFSETQ. The DNA of the CDR3 is TGCGCCAGCAGTCTATACGTGAGCGGGAGGGCAGACAATGAGCAGTTCTTC. Its translation: CASSLYVSGRADNEQFF.

As regards this clonotype: A read error may produce the germline difference seen at one junction end. J is TRBJ2-3 and V is TRBV7-2, with D possibly being TRBD2 (6 bases). Per germline, CDR1 SGHTA and CDR2 FQGNSA. The CDR3 loop spans 15 amino acids. CDR3 nucleotides: TGTGCCAGCAGCTTAGCGCTACTAGCCGGAGATCCGCAGTATTTT. This gives the protein CASSLALLAGDPQYF.

The J gene is TRBJ2-1, the V gene TRBV24-1; weak D call: TRBD2 (5 bases). The CDR3 spans 12 residues. Per the germline V gene, CDR1 is KGHDR and CDR2 is SFDVKD. Trimming removed 11 bases at V and 6 bases at J, with 13 bases between. CDR3 residues: CAIQDWSNEQFF. In nucleotides, the CDR3 is TGTGCCATCCAGGACTGGAGCAATGAGCAGTTCTTC.

The chain recombines TRBV27 with TRBJ2-4, with TRBD1 matching 7 bases. Germline V gene data show CDR1 as MNHEY and CDR2 as SMNVEV (reference sequence). CDR3 length: 15 amino acids. V shed 4 bases and J 13 bases; nucleotides not matched to a gene: 16. The CDR3 region is CASSSGQVYTKEQYF. The CDR3, as DNA: TGTGCCAGCAGTTCCGGACAGGTATATACGAAGGAGCAGTACTTC.

The rearrangement links TRBV7-2 to TRBJ2-7; D possibly matches TRBD1 or TRBD2 (5 bases each). Germline V gene sequence: CDR1 SGHTA, CDR2 FQGNSA. V was clipped by 2 bases and J by 0 bases, with 11 bases between them. The CDR3 loop spans 15 amino acids. The DNA for the CDR3 is TGTGCCAGCAGCTTACTTGTGGGGGTCTCCTACGAGCAGTACTTC. Its protein is CASSLLVGVSYEQYF.

This clonotype was observed a single time. V is TRBV6-1 and J is TRBJ2-1; 13 positions match TRBD2. V lost 7 bases to trimming and J lost 4 bases; unmatched junction nucleotides: 19. The CDR3 runs to 20 residues. In germline, CDR1 is MNHNS, CDR2 SASEGT. The CDR3 DNA reads as TGTGCCAGCATTGAGATCCGCGGGACTAGCGGGAATGGGGATTACAATGAGCAGTTCTTC. Protein sequence: CASIEIRGTSGNGDYNEQFF.

The V and J genes are TRBV11-1 and TRBJ2-7; D remains ambiguous. The CDR3 is made up of 13 amino acids. Germline loops: CDR1 SGHAT, CDR2 FQDESV (reference sequence). V was clipped by 3 bases and J by 2 bases, with 8 bases between them. The DNA for the CDR3 is TGTGCCAGCAGCTTCGCTGAAACCTACGAGCAGTACTTC. This sequence encodes CASSFAETYEQYF.

The chain combines TRBV10-3 with TRBJ2-7, with D perhaps matching TRBD2 (6 bases). V lost 10 bases, J lost 2 bases, and 12 bases lay in between. This CDR3 comprises 12 residues. Germline CDR1 and CDR2: ENHRY and SYGVKD. This CDR3 is CATSSVAYEQYF. CDR3 coding DNA: TGTGCCACCTCTAGCGTTGCCTACGAGCAGTACTTC.

This clonotype was seen once. This chain connects TRBV3-1 to TRBJ2-7, with 8 bases aligning to TRBD1. The V segment lost 7 bases and the J segment 1 base; nucleotides outside the gene matches: 12. The CDR3 sequence is 16 residues long. The germline V gene encodes CDR1 LGHDT and CDR2 YNNKEL (reference sequence). In nucleotides, the CDR3 is TGTGCCAGCAAGGGACAGGATAACCGAGTATCCTACGAGCAGTACTTC. Protein: CASKGQDNRVSYEQYF.

The V gene is TRBV12-3 or TRBV12-4, the J gene TRBJ1-2, with D possibly TRBD1 on 6 matching bases. Deletions cut 3 bases from V and 2 bases from J, with 13 bases between. CDR3 size: 15 residues. The CDR3 sequence: CASSFYGTPNYGYTF. DNA of the CDR3: TGTGCCAGCAGTTTTTATGGGACACCGAACTATGGCTACACCTTC.

This clonotype was seen a few times. The J gene is TRBJ2-1, the V gene TRBV7-3, with D possibly matching TRBD1 (5 bases). The CDR3 extends over 16 amino acids. From germline, CDR1 is SGHTA and CDR2 FQGTGA. V was trimmed by 4 bases and J by 8 bases, leaving 21 bases between them. The CDR3 bases are TGTGCCAGCAGCTCCCGTGGGGCCTCCCAGGGCTATGAGCAGTTCTTC. Protein product: CASSSRGASQGYEQFF. Supplemented by reference TRBV7-3 and TRBJ2-1, the full variable domain reads GAGVSQTPSNKVTEKGKYVELRCDPISGHTALYWYRQSLGQGPEFLIYFQGTGAADDSGLPNDRFFAVRPEGSVSTLKIQRTERGDSAVYLCASSSRGASQGYEQFFGPGTRLTVL.

This rearrangement joins TRBV5-1 to TRBJ2-5; TRBD2 might be the D (5 bases). CDR3 length: 16 residues. Deletions cut 5 bases from V and 3 bases from J, with 20 bases between. Germline loops: CDR1 SGHRS, CDR2 YFSETQ. The CDR3, as DNA: TGCGCCAGCAGTCGAGGGCAGTTGGGTTCGGAAGAGACCCAGTACTTC. This encodes CASSRGQLGSEETQYF.

This clonotype was seen more than once but under ten times. The rearrangement links TRBV7-2 to TRBJ2-1, with a possible D match to TRBD2 (6 bases). Per germline, CDR1 SGHTA and CDR2 FQGNSA. The ends were cut back, 5 bases at V and 0 bases at J, with 14 bases in the middle. The length of the CDR3 is 16 residues. The CDR3 spells CASSLAGDFSYNEQFF. The CDR3 DNA sequence: TGTGCCAGCAGCCTTGCCGGGGACTTCTCCTACAATGAGCAGTTCTTC.

This clonotype occurred many times. V gene TRBV14 combines with J gene TRBJ2-7, with TRBD1 identical over 12 bases. The CDR3 covers 13 residues. Trimming cost V 5 bases and J 6 bases; bases outside gene matches: 2. The germline V gene encodes CDR1 SGHDN and CDR2 FVKESK. This chain's CDR3 is CASSRDRGLEQYF. CDR3 nucleotide sequence: TGTGCCAGCAGCAGGGACAGGGGGCTCGAGCAGTACTTC.

This clonotype appeared a single time. The chain is built from TRBV5-6 and TRBJ2-1; D remains ambiguous. Looked up from germline, CDR1 is SGHDT and CDR2 is YYEEEE. The CDR3 has 16 amino acids. The V gene lost 5 bases and the J gene lost 0 bases, with 15 bases spanning the gap. CDR3 residues: CASSRWTQFSYNEQFF. CDR3 DNA: TGTGCCAGCAGTCGATGGACCCAATTCTCCTACAATGAGCAGTTCTTC.

This clonotype was seen more than once but under ten times. The V call is TRBV20-1, the J call TRBJ2-5; weak D call: TRBD1 (6 bases). The CDR3 runs to 11 residues. The V gene lost 7 bases and the J gene lost 4 bases, with 10 bases spanning the gap. Per the germline V gene, CDR1 is DFQATT and CDR2 is SNEGSKA (reference sequence). In DNA form, the CDR3 reads TGCAGTGTTACAGGGTTAGAGACCCAGTACTTC. Amino acid sequence: CSVTGLETQYF.

This clonotype was observed a handful of times. The genes are TRBV12-3 or TRBV12-4 and TRBJ2-1; 10 bases match TRBD2. V lost 3 bases, J lost 5 bases, and 4 bases stayed unmatched. This CDR3 has 15 amino acids. CDR3 DNA sequence: TGTGCCAGCAGTTTCGGACTAGCGGACCACAATGAGCAGTTCTTC. Amino acids: CASSFGLADHNEQFF.

The V gene is TRBV25-1, the J gene TRBJ2-3; D is perhaps TRBD1 (5 bases). CDR1 and CDR2 from the germline V gene are MGHDK and SYGVNS. This CDR3 has 15 residues. Trimming took off 1 base at V and 11 bases at J, with 19 bases between the two ends. CDR3 loop: CASSESTLQGTKQYF. CDR3 coding DNA: TGTGCCAGCAGTGAATCCACCCTGCAGGGAACCAAGCAGTATTTT.

The chain carries TRBV11-2 and TRBJ2-4; a weak D match, TRBD2 (5 bases). TRBJ2-7 matches the DNA end more closely, so the J call is doubtful. Germline V gives CDR1 SGHAT, CDR2 FQNNGV. The CDR3 spans 16 residues. The CDR3 DNA is TGTGCCAGCAGCTTAAGGGCGGGCATCCTGAGTCACGAGCAGTACTTC. This gives the protein CASSLRAGILSHEQYF.

This clonotype has just one count. The chain links TRBV5-1 to TRBJ2-5; 9 positions match TRBD1. The last part of the DNA fits TRBJ2-7 better; the J call may be wrong. Germline V lookup: CDR1 SGHRS, CDR2 YFSETQ. There are 18 residues in the CDR3. The CDR3 region is CATRARAGGTGKVYEQYF. In DNA form, the CDR3 reads TGCGCCACCAGAGCCCGCGCGGGTGGGACAGGGAAAGTCTACGAGCAGTACTTC.

This rearrangement joins TRBV28 to TRBJ2-3; D gene unclear. Per the germline V gene, CDR1 is MDHEN and CDR2 is SYDVKM. Trimming cost V 3 bases and J 6 bases, with 13 bases left between them. CDR3 size: 14 residues. In nucleotides, the CDR3 is TGTGCCAGCAGTTTGGACGGTTTTGCGGATACGCAGTATTTT. It codes for CASSLDGFADTQYF.

The J gene is TRBJ1-1, the V gene TRBV12-3 or TRBV12-4; TRBD1 might be the D (5 bases). Trimming left V 7 bases short and J 3 bases short, with 12 bases between. This CDR3 is 13 amino acids long. This CDR3 is CASNPGPYTEAFF. CDR3 DNA: TGTGCCAGCAATCCGGGACCGTACACTGAAGCTTTCTTT.

The chain has TRBV5-1 and TRBJ1-1; 7 bases are shared with TRBD1. Germline V gene lookup returns CDR1 SGHRS and CDR2 YFSETQ. Trimming removed 4 bases from V and 2 bases from J; junction bases left unmatched: 5. This CDR3 comprises 14 residues. DNA of the CDR3: TGCGCCAGCAGCCCCGGACAGGCCAACACTGAAGCTTTCTTT. It specifies CASSPGQANTEAFF.

V and J are TRBV28 and TRBJ1-5; 8 bases fit TRBD1. V dropped 4 bases and J dropped 9; count of bases not matched to a gene: 14. CDR1 is MDHEN, CDR2 SYDVKM, per germline. The CDR3 is 16 residues long. CDR3 sequence reads: CASSSLRQGIDRPQHF. The DNA for the CDR3 is TGTGCCAGCAGTTCTCTACGACAGGGGATTGATCGGCCCCAGCATTTT.

The V gene is TRBV7-2, the J gene TRBJ2-7; D gene unclear. Trimming left V 2 bases short and J 7 bases short, with 12 bases between. The V gene's germline CDR1 is SGHTA and CDR2 FQGNSA. The CDR3 contains 13 residues. CDR3 residues: CASSLTGYNEQYF. In DNA, the CDR3 is TGTGCCAGCAGCTTAACGGGTTACAATGAGCAGTACTTC.